Listed here are 20 T cell receptor beta chains from one sample, sequenced in a study of blood T cell repertoires in COVID-19. Assay: immunoSEQ multiplex PCR; the TCRdb copy retains only in-frame clones and omits some. The repertoire includes around 250,000 clones, approximately 87% of them detected once, and 6.2% sits in the top ten. Specimen: peripheral blood. The receptors originated from a man between 60 and 75 years old with acute or convalescent COVID-19.

The rearrangement uses TRBV7-3 and TRBJ1-3; tentative D call: TRBD1 (5 bases). V was shortened by 5 bases and J by 2 bases, with 10 bases between the two germline ends. CDR3 length equals 14 residues. Germline CDR1 reads SGHTA; CDR2 reads FQGTGA. The CDR3 is CASSLLGAGNTIYF. CDR3 DNA sequence: TGTGCCAGCAGCCTCCTAGGGGCTGGAAACACCATATATTTT.

The CDR3 region has the DNA TGTGCCAGCAGCACAAACCGGGACAGTCATGGCTACACCTTC. As protein: CASSTNRDSHGYTF. The V gene is TRBV7-6, the J gene TRBJ1-2; 7 bases align to TRBD1. The CDR3 extends over 14 amino acids. Germline CDR1 and CDR2: SGHVS and FNYEAQ. Germline trimming cut 5 bases from V and 6 bases from J; bases unmatched to any gene: 9.

J is TRBJ1-1 and V is TRBV7-2, with unresolved D. Trimming pared 1 base from V and 1 base from J, leaving 7 bases between. CDR3 size: 14 residues. Germline CDR1 SGHTA, CDR2 FQGNSA. The CDR3 DNA reads as TGTGCCAGCAGCTTAGATGGCGGGAACACTGAAGCTTTCTTT. Translation: CASSLDGGNTEAFF.

The gene calls are TRBV28 and TRBJ2-7, with a tentative D call TRBD1 (6 bases). Germline CDR1 is MDHEN and CDR2 is SYDVKM. The CDR3 is 15 residues long. Trimming left V 4 bases short and J 4 bases short, with 17 bases between. CDR3 region: CASSYWQGSDYEQYF. CDR3 sequence (DNA): TGTGCCAGCAGTTATTGGCAGGGGTCCGATTACGAGCAGTACTTC. Variable domain in full (rest from reference TRBV28 and TRBJ2-7): DVKVTQSSRYLVKRTGEKVFLECVQDMDHENMFWYRQDPGLGLRLIYFSYDVKMKEKGDIPEGYSVSREKKERFSLILESASTNQTSMYLCASSYWQGSDYEQYFGPGTRLTVT.

The genes are TRBV27 and TRBJ1-6; 9 bases agree with TRBD1. Germline assignment: CDR1 MNHEY and CDR2 SMNVEV (reference sequence). J gave up 8 bases and V 8 bases, and 7 bases lay outside the gene matches. This CDR3 is built from 14 residues. DNA of the CDR3: TGTGCCAGCGGGGACAGGGTGAGAGATTCACCCCTCCACTTT. Translating it yields CASGDRVRDSPLHF.

This chain joins TRBV28 and TRBJ1-5; D might be TRBD1 (6 bases). This CDR3 has 15 residues. CDR1 is MDHEN, CDR2 SYDVKM, per germline. Trimming removed 3 bases from V and 1 base from J, with 10 bases in between. The DNA for the CDR3 is TGTGCCAGCAGTTTCCCCAGGGGAAGCAATCAGCCCCAGCATTTT. Residues: CASSFPRGSNQPQHF.

The rearrangement uses TRBV24-1 and TRBJ1-5, with D tentatively TRBD1 (5 bases). Germline values: CDR1 KGHDR, CDR2 SFDVKD. Trimming removed 4 bases at V and 5 bases at J, with 8 bases between. There are 13 residues in the CDR3. CDR3 sequence: CATSDRAYQPQHF. The CDR3 bases are TGTGCCACCAGTGACAGGGCCTATCAGCCCCAGCATTTT.

The chain combines TRBV27 with TRBJ2-2; 8 nucleotides align to TRBD1. After removal of 0 bases from V and 6 bases from J, the junction contained 3 bases not matched to a gene. The CDR3 is 15 amino acids. CDR1 and CDR2 (germline): MNHEY, SMNVEV (reference sequence). CDR3 in amino acids: CASSLSTGVAGELFF. Here the CDR3 DNA reads TGTGCCAGCAGTTTATCGACAGGGGTGGCCGGGGAGCTGTTTTTT.

The genes are TRBV4-3 and TRBJ2-5; D uncertain. Germline loops: CDR1 LGHNA, CDR2 YSLEER. CDR3 length equals 16 residues. V was trimmed by 0 bases and J by 2 bases, leaving 13 bases between them. The chain's CDR3 is CASSQDPLGAQETQYF. The CDR3 DNA sequence: TGCGCCAGCAGCCAAGACCCCCTTGGAGCACAAGAGACCCAGTACTTC.

The rearrangement joins TRBV27 to TRBJ1-6; possibly TRBD1 for D (5 bases). Trimming stripped 3 bases from V and 9 bases from J, with 9 bases between. Per the germline V gene, CDR1 is MNHEY and CDR2 is SMNVEV (reference sequence). The CDR3 totals 13 residues. DNA of the CDR3: TGTGCCAGCAGTTTCCGCGGGGGTTCACCCCTCCACTTT. This codes for CASSFRGGSPLHF.

V is TRBV19 and J is TRBJ2-1, with D possibly TRBD1 on 5 matching bases. In germline, CDR1 is LNHDA, CDR2 SQIVND (reference sequence). The CDR3 is made up of 15 amino acids. Trimming removed 7 bases from V and 8 bases from J, with 21 bases in between. The CDR3 protein is CASNRDQSFRDEQFF. The CDR3 nucleotides read TGTGCCAGTAATCGCGACCAAAGTTTCAGGGATGAGCAGTTCTTC.

The gene calls are TRBV7-2 and TRBJ2-7, with TRBD1 identical over 11 bases. This CDR3 has 16 residues. Looked up from germline, CDR1 is SGHTA and CDR2 is FQGNSA. V shed 2 bases and J 2 bases; nucleotides not matched to a gene: 5. CDR3 region: CASSLHMGQGAYEQYF. CDR3 nucleotide sequence: TGTGCCAGCAGCTTACACATGGGACAGGGGGCCTACGAGCAGTACTTC.

The chain carries TRBV7-2 and TRBJ2-1; the match to TRBD1 covers 7 bases. The CDR3 is 15 residues long. Germline CDR1 reads SGHTA; CDR2 reads FQGNSA. Germline trimming cut 5 bases from V and 8 bases from J; bases unmatched to any gene: 12. CDR3 in DNA: TGTGCCAGCAGCAGAGACAGGGATGGTTTGGATGAGCAGTTCTTC. Translating gives CASSRDRDGLDEQFF.

The chain employs TRBV6-7 and TRBJ1-1; no definite D call. TRBV6-7 is labeled an ORF, and its function is uncertain. The CDR3 has 15 residues. V lost 0 bases, J lost 4 bases, and 12 bases lay in between. The CDR3 region has the DNA TGTGCCAGCAGTTACTCTAGGCTCGGAGCCACTGAAGCTTTCTTT. This gives the protein CASSYSRLGATEAFF.

This sequence joins TRBV7-2 and TRBJ2-1; 7 nucleotides align to TRBD1. The V and J ends lost 6 bases and 6 bases, in that order; junction bases with no gene match: 8. Germline lookup yields CDR1 SGHTA and CDR2 FQGNSA. The CDR3 has 14 amino acids. CDR3 DNA: TGTGCCAGCAGGGTGTCGACAGGGTCCAATGAGCAGTTCTTC. As protein: CASRVSTGSNEQFF.

By sample share, this clone is medium-sized (0.01 to 0.1%). This rearrangement joins TRBV7-9 to TRBJ1-2; 7 bases fit TRBD1. This CDR3 has 15 residues. Germline CDR1 reads SEHNR; CDR2 reads FQNEAQ (reference sequence). The junction had 6 bases not matched to a gene; V was cut back by 4 bases and J by 1 base. In DNA form, the CDR3 reads TGTGCCAGCAGCTCCGGGACAGATTTTAACTATGGCTACACCTTC. It codes for CASSSGTDFNYGYTF.

This clone has more than one count but fewer than ten. The chain employs TRBV6-4 and TRBJ2-7; 7 nucleotides match TRBD1. CDR1 and CDR2 (germline): MRHNA, SNTAGT. The CDR3 extends over 16 amino acids. V was clipped by 2 bases and J by 3 bases; unmatched bases: 10. The CDR3 is CASSDRGRTEGYEQYF. Here the CDR3 DNA reads TGTGCCAGCAGTGACAGGGGGCGCACAGAAGGCTACGAGCAGTACTTC.

The chain couples TRBV6-2 or TRBV6-3 to TRBJ1-2; tentative D call: TRBD1 (5 bases). The CDR3 has 14 residues. The germline V gene encodes CDR1 MNHEY and CDR2 SVGEGT. V shed 0 bases and J shed 8 bases, with 13 bases lying between them. The CDR3 here is CASSYSGPRGGYTF. CDR3 DNA sequence: TGTGCCAGCAGTTACTCGGGGCCCCGCGGAGGCTACACCTTC.

The chain carries TRBV6-5 and TRBJ2-7; 10 nucleotides line up with TRBD1. Germline assignment: CDR1 MNHEY and CDR2 SVGAGI. V trimming: 7 bases; J trimming: 7 bases; junction bases outside the gene matches: 7. The CDR3 extends over 13 amino acids. The CDR3 coding sequence is TGTGCCAGCACTAGACAGGGGGCTGGAGAGCAGTACTTC. This sequence encodes CASTRQGAGEQYF.

This chain connects TRBV7-2 to TRBJ2-7; TRBD2 matches 9 bases. Trimming took 3 bases from V and 5 from J; bases not matched to a gene: 11. The V gene's germline CDR1 is SGHTA and CDR2 FQGNSA. The CDR3 sequence is 16 residues long. CDR3 nucleotide sequence: TGTGCCAGCAGCTTCGTCTCAGCGGGAGGTGCCGACGAGCAGTACTTC. Amino acids: CASSFVSAGGADEQYF.